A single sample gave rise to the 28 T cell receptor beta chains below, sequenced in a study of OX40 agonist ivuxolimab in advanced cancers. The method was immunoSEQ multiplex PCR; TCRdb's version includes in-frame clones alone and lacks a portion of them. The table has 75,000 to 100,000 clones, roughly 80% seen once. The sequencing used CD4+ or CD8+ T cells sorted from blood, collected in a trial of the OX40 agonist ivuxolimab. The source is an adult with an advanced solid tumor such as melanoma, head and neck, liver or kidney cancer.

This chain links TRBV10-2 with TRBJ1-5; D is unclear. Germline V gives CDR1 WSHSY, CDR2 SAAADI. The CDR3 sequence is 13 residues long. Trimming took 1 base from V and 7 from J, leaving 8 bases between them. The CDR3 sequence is CASSEWAGQPQHF. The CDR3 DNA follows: TGCGCCAGCAGTGAGTGGGCTGGGCAGCCCCAGCATTTT.

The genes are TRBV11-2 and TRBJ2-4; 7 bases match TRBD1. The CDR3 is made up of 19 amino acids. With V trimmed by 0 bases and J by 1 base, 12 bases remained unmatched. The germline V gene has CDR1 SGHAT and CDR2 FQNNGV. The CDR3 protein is CASSLDRTPQGMAKNIQYF. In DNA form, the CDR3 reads TGTGCCAGCAGCTTAGATCGTACCCCACAGGGGATGGCCAAAAACATTCAGTACTTC.

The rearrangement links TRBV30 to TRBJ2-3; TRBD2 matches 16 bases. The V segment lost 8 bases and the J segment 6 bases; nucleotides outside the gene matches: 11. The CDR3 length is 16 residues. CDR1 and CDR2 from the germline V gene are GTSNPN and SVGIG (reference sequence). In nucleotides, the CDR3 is TGTGCCAGCGCCGGGACTAGCGGGGGGGCAGGGGATACGCAGTATTTT. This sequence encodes CASAGTSGGAGDTQYF.

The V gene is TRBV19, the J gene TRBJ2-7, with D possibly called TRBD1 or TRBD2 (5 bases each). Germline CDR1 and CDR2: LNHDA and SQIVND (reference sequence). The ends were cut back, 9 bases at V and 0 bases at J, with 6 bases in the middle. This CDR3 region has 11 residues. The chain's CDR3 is CASGTSYEQYF. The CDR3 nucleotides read TGTGCCAGCGGGACCTCCTACGAGCAGTACTTC. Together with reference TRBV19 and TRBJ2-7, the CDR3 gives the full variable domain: DGGITQSPKYLFRKEGQNVTLSCEQNLNHDAMYWYRQDPGQGLRLIYYSQIVNDFQKGDIAEGYSVSREKKESFPLTVTSAQKNPTAFYLCASGTSYEQYFGPGTRLTVT.

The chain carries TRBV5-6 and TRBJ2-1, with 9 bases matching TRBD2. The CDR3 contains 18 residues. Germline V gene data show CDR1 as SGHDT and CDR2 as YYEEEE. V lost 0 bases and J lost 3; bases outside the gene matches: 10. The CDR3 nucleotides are TGTGCCAGCAGCTTGGCCTCGGCTCTAGCGGGGAACTACAATGAGCAGTTCTTC. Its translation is CASSLASALAGNYNEQFF.

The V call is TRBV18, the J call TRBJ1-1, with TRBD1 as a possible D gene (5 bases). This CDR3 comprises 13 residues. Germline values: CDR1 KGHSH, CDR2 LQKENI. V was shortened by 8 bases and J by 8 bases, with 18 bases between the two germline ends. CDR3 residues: CASHSGGGVEAFF. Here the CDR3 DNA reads TGTGCCAGCCACTCGGGGGGAGGAGTCGAAGCTTTCTTT.

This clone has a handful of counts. CDR3 in amino acids: CSARPGAEAFF. In DNA form, the CDR3 reads TGCAGTGCTAGACCGGGCGCTGAAGCTTTCTTT. The gene calls are TRBV20-1 and TRBJ1-1; no definite D call. Deletions cut 2 bases from V and 6 bases from J, with 7 bases between. Germline V gives CDR1 DFQATT, CDR2 SNEGSKA (reference sequence). The CDR3 extends over 11 amino acids.

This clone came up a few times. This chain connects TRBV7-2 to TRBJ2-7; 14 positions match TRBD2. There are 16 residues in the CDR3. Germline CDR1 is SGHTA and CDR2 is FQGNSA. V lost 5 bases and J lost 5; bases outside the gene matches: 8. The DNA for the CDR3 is TGTGCCAGCAGCCTCCGGACTAGCGGGGGGAGACACGAGCAGTACTTC. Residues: CASSLRTSGGRHEQYF. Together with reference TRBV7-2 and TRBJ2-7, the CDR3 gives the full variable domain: GAGVSQSPSNKVTEKGKDVELRCDPISGHTALYWYRQSLGQGLEFLIYFQGNSAPDKSGLPSDRFSAERTGGSVSTLTIQRTQQEDSAVYLCASSLRTSGGRHEQYFGPGTRLTVT.

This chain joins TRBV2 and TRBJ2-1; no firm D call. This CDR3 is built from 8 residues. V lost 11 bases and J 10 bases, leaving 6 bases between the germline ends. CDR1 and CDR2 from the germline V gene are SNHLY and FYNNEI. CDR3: CAPGEQFF. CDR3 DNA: TGTGCCCCTGGGGAGCAGTTCTTC.

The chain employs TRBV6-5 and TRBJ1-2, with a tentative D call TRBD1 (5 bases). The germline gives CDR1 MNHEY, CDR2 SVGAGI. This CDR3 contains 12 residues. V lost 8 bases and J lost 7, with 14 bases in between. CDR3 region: CASYGSQGGYTF. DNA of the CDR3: TGTGCCAGCTACGGGTCCCAGGGTGGCTACACCTTC.

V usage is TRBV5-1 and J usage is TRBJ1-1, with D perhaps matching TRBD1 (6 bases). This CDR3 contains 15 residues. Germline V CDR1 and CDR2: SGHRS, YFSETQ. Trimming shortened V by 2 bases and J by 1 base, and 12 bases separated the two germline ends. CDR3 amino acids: CASSFRLQGNTEAFF. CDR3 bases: TGCGCCAGCAGCTTTAGGCTACAGGGGAACACTGAAGCTTTCTTT.

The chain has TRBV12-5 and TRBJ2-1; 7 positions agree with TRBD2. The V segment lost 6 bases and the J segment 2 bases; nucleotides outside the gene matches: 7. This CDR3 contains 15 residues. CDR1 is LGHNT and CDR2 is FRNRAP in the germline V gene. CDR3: CASGSGNMAYNEQFF. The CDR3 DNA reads TGTGCTAGTGGCAGCGGGAATATGGCCTACAATGAGCAGTTCTTC.

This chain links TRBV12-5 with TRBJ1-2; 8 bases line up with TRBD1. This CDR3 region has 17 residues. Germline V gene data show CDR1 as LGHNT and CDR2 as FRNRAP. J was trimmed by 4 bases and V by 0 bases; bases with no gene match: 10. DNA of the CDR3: TGTGCTAGTGGTTTGGTACTGTCGCAGGGGGCGAGCTATGGCTACACCTTC. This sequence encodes CASGLVLSQGASYGYTF.

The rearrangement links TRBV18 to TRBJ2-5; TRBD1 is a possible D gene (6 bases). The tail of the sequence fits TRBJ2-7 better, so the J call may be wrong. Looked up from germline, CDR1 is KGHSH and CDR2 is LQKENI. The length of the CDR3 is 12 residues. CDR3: CASSPDSYEQYF. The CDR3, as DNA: TGTGCCAGCTCACCGGACAGCTACGAGCAGTACTTC.

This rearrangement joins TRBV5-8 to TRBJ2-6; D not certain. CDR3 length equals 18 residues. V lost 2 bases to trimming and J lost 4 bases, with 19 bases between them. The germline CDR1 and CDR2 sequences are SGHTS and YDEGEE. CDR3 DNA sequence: TGTGCCAGCAGCTTCAGGAAGGGATCCTTTACGGGGGCCAACGTCCTGACTTTC. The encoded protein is CASSFRKGSFTGANVLTF.

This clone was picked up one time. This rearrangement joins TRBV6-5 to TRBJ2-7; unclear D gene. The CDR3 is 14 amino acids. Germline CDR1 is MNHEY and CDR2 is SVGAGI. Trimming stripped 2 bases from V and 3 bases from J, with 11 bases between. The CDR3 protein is CASSYTWAGYEQYF. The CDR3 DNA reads TGTGCCAGCAGTTACACATGGGCCGGCTACGAGCAGTACTTC.

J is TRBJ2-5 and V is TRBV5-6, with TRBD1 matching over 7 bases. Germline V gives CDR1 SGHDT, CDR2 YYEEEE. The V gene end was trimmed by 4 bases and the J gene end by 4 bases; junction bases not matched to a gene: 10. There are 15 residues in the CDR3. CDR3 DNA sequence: TGTGCCAGCAGCCGCGGACAGGTCATACTAGAGACCCAGTACTTC. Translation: CASSRGQVILETQYF.

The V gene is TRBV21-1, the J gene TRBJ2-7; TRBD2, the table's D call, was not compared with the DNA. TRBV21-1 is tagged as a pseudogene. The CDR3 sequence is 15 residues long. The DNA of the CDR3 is TGTGCCAGCAGCAAAGCAGGTAGAGCGGCCGGGGAGCAGTACTTC. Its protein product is CASSKAGRAAGEQYF.

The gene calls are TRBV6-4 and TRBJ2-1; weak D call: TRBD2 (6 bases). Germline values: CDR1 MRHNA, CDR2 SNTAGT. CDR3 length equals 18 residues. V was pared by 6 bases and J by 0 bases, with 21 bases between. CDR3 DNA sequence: TGTGCCAGCAGCCTTCGGGTAGCGGACCTGAGCTCCTACAATGAGCAGTTCTTC. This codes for CASSLRVADLSSYNEQFF.

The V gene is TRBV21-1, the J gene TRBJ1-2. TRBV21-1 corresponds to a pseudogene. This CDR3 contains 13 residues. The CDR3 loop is CASSGSGNYGYTF. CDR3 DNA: TGTGCCAGCAGCGGCAGCGGTAACTATGGCTACACCTTC.

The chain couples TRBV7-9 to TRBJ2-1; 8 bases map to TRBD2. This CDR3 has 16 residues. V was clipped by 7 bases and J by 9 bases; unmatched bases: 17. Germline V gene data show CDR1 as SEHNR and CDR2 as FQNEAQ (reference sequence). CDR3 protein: CASTPSPPGGPGEQFF. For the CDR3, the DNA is TGTGCCAGCACCCCCTCGCCCCCGGGAGGGCCTGGTGAGCAGTTCTTC.

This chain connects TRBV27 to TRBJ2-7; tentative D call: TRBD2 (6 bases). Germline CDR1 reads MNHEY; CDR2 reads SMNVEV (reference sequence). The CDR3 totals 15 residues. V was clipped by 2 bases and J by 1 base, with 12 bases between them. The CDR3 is CASSLDGGRSYEQYF. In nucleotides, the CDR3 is TGTGCCAGCAGTTTAGACGGGGGAAGGTCCTACGAGCAGTACTTC.

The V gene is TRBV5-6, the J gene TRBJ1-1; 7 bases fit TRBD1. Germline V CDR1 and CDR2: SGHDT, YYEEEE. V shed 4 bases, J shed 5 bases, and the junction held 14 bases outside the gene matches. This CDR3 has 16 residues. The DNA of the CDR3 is TGTGCCAGCAGCCCAGACAGGGCATTCGACCTAACTGAAGCTTTCTTT. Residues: CASSPDRAFDLTEAFF.

CDR3 in amino acids: CASRYTGTGLGNTIYF. The CDR3 DNA is TGTGCCAGCAGGTACACCGGGACAGGGCTTGGAAACACCATATATTTT. The V and J genes are TRBV5-8 and TRBJ1-3, with 9 nucleotides matching TRBD1. Looked up from germline, CDR1 is SGHTS and CDR2 is YDEGEE. The CDR3 runs to 16 residues. J lost 3 bases, V lost 5 bases, and 9 bases had no gene match.

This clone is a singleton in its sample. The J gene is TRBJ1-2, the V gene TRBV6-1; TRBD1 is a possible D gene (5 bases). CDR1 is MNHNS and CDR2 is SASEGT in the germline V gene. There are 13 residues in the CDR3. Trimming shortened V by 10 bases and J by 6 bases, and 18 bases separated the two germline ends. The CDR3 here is CATSSLGANGYTF. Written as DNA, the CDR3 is TGTGCCACTTCTTCACTTGGGGCGAATGGCTACACCTTC.

CDR3 amino acids: CASSLATRGYNEQFF. CDR3 DNA sequence: TGCGCCAGCAGCTTGGCCACGCGGGGTTACAATGAGCAGTTCTTC. This chain uses TRBV5-1 with TRBJ2-1; possibly TRBD2 for D (6 bases). CDR1 is SGHRS, CDR2 YFSETQ, per germline. The CDR3 is made up of 15 amino acids. V shed 0 bases and J shed 4 bases, with 11 bases lying between them.

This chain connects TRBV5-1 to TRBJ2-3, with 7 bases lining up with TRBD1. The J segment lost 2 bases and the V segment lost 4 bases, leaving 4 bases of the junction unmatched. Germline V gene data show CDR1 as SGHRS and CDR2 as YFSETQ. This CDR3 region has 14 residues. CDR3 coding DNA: TGCGCCAGCAGCCAGGGACAGCTCACAGATACGCAGTATTTT. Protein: CASSQGQLTDTQYF.

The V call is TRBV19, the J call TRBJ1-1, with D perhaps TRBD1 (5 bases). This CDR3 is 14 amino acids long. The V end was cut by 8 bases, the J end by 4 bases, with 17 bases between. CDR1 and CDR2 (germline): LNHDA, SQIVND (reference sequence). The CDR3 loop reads CASAPGRVGTEAFF. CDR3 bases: TGTGCCAGTGCTCCGGGACGTGTAGGCACTGAAGCTTTCTTT.